This T cell receptor beta chain was profiled in a study of blood T cell repertoires in COVID-19. Looking at the study overall: PBMCs, B-cell-depleted T cells, or T cells were the source of the cDNA or gDNA that made up the material.

The CDR3 length is 18 residues. The germline V and J ends were trimmed by 1 base and 0 bases, with 15 bases remaining between them. The germline V gene encodes CDR1 MGHRA and CDR2 YSYEKL. The table came from immunoSEQ multiplex PCR; TCRdb's copy has only in-frame clones and leaves some out. Altogether 150,000 to 200,000 clones are present, around 80% being singletons, with the ten largest covering roughly 17%. Assignments of participants to cohorts depended upon their own reported clinical history. The chain couples TRBV4-1 to TRBJ2-2; D is possibly TRBD1 (6 bases). The sequenced sample consisted of PBMCs or T cells enriched from blood (not recorded which). The TCR originated in a woman between 45 and 60 years old with acute COVID-19. This CDR3 is CASSQVSPGTTNTGELFF. CDR3 DNA: TGCGCCAGCAGCCAAGTGAGCCCCGGGACAACGAACACCGGGGAGCTGTTTTTT.